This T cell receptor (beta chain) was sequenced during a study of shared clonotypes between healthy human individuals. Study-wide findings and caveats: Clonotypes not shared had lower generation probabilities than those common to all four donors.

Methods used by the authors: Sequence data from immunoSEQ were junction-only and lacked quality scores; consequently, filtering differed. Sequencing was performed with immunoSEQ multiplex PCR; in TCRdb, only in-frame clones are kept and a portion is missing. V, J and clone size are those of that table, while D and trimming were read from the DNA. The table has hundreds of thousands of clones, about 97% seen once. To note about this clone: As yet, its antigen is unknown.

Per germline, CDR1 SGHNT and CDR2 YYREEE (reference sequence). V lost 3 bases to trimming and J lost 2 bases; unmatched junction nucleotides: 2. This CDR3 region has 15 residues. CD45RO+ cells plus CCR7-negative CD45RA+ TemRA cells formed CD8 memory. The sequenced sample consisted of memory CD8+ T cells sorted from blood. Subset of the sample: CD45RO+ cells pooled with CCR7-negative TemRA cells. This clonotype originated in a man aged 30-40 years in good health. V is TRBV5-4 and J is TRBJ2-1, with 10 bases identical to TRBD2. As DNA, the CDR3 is TGTGCCAGCAGCTCCCTAGCGGGAGCCTACAATGAGCAGTTCTTC. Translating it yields CASSSLAGAYNEQFF.